The 20 T cell receptor beta chains below were found in one sample sequenced in a study of cytomegalovirus exposure and HLA in healthy donors. The PCR contained 60 Vbeta and 13 Jbeta primers. Assay used: immunoSEQ multiplex PCR; TCRdb lists only in-frame clones, some missing. Of roughly 150,000 clones in the sample, less than 90% were seen once. The specimen sequenced was PBMCs. The receptors derive from a man in his fifties in good health and CMV-seropositive.

The gene calls are TRBV28 and TRBJ2-3, with D possibly matching TRBD2 (6 bases). The V and J ends lost 1 base and 4 bases respectively, with 12 bases between them. In germline, CDR1 is MDHEN, CDR2 SYDVKM. The CDR3 loop spans 15 amino acids. CDR3 in DNA: TGTGCCAGCAGTTTATACCATGGAGGGCCAGATACGCAGTATTTT. It translates to CASSLYHGGPDTQYF.

The V call is TRBV27, the J call TRBJ1-2; TRBD1 matches at 11 bases. The V gene's germline CDR1 is MNHEY and CDR2 SMNVEV (reference sequence). The CDR3 spans 17 residues. V lost 2 bases and J lost 4; bases outside the gene matches: 9. CDR3 DNA sequence: TGTGCCAGCAGTTTAGGGGGGACAGGGGGTAGTTCCTATGGCTACACCTTC. This sequence encodes CASSLGGTGGSSYGYTF.

The chain combines TRBV25-1 with TRBJ2-1, with 9 bases identical to TRBD2. Germline V gives CDR1 MGHDK, CDR2 SYGVNS. The ends lost 6 bases at V and 2 bases at J; junction bases unmatched: 5. The CDR3 has 15 amino acids. The CDR3, as DNA: TGTGCCAGCAGCAAGGGCGGGGGGGCCTACAATGAGCAGTTCTTC. It specifies CASSKGGGAYNEQFF.

The chain couples TRBV7-9 to TRBJ2-1, with 12 bases that match TRBD2. The germline V gene encodes CDR1 SEHNR and CDR2 FQNEAQ (reference sequence). Unmatched junction bases numbered 7, after V lost 4 bases and J lost 0 bases. CDR3 size: 18 residues. The CDR3 sequence: CASSSSTSGGSSYNEQFF. CDR3 sequence (DNA): TGTGCCAGCAGCTCGAGCACTAGCGGGGGGAGCTCCTACAATGAGCAGTTCTTC.

The rearrangement joins TRBV9 to TRBJ2-1; perhaps TRBD2 as D (6 bases). CDR3 length: 17 residues. Between the trimmed V and J ends, which lost 0 bases and 2 bases, there was a span of 15 bases. The V gene's germline CDR1 is SGDLS and CDR2 YYNGEE. The CDR3 DNA is TGTGCCAGCAGCGTAGGGGCGGGGCAATCGCCCTACAATGAGCAGTTCTTC. Translating it yields CASSVGAGQSPYNEQFF.

In regard to this clone: The DNA is omitted, as the CDR3 cannot be located on it reliably, and the CDR3 follows TCRdb's listing. This rearrangement joins TRBV6-6 to TRBJ1-1; TRBD1, as called in the table, went unchecked against the DNA. With termini counted, the CDR3 has 16 amino acids. Germline V CDR1 and CDR2: MNHNY, SVGAGI (reference sequence). The CDR3 loop is CASSSSKQGRDTEAFF.

The chain couples TRBV5-4 to TRBJ2-5; 12 nucleotides match TRBD2. CDR3 length equals 19 residues. The germline CDR1 and CDR2 sequences are SGHNT and YYREEE (reference sequence). Losses at the gene ends were 1 base for V and 3 bases for J; bases not matched to a gene: 13. CDR3 coding DNA: TGTGCCAGCAGCTTGTCAGAAGTAACTAGCGGGAGGTGGGAAGAGACCCAGTACTTC. This encodes CASSLSEVTSGRWEETQYF.

This clone has a single count. The chain is built from TRBV5-1 and TRBJ2-7; TRBD2 aligns across 12 bases. From germline, CDR1 is SGHRS and CDR2 YFSETQ. The CDR3 length is 14 residues. Trimming took 9 bases from V and 2 from J; bases not matched to a gene: 6. As DNA, the CDR3 is TGCGCCACCTCGACTAGCGGGGGAACCTACGAGCAGTACTTC. Residues: CATSTSGGTYEQYF.

In this sample, this clone turned up a few times. V gene TRBV6-4 combines with J gene TRBJ1-6; 8 bases map to TRBD1. With 4 bases clipped from V and 10 bases from J, the junction kept 3 bases outside the gene matches. This CDR3 is built from 13 residues. Germline lookup yields CDR1 MRHNA and CDR2 SNTAGT. The CDR3 nucleotides are TGTGCCAGCAGTGCCCCAGGGGGCTCACCCCTCCACTTT. Translation: CASSAPGGSPLHF.

The CDR3 reads CASSEDSLAGSYNEQFF. In DNA, the CDR3 is TGTGCCAGCAGTGAGGACTCACTAGCGGGATCCTACAATGAGCAGTTCTTC. This chain uses TRBV2 with TRBJ2-1; TRBD2 aligns across 10 bases. Germline CDR1 and CDR2: SNHLY and FYNNEI. V shed 3 bases, J shed 1 base, and the junction held 6 bases outside the gene matches. This CDR3 has 17 residues.

This clone was observed once. The chain is built from TRBV7-9 and TRBJ1-1; 8 bases align to TRBD1. Germline V lookup: CDR1 SEHNR, CDR2 FQNEAQ (reference sequence). The ends lost 4 bases at V and 1 base at J; junction bases unmatched: 2. CDR3 length equals 14 residues. The CDR3: CASSSDRANTEAFF. CDR3 nucleotides: TGTGCCAGCAGCTCGGACAGGGCGAACACTGAAGCTTTCTTT.

The chain couples TRBV28 to TRBJ1-5, with 7 positions matching TRBD1. Germline assignment: CDR1 MDHEN and CDR2 SYDVKM. The CDR3 sequence is 14 residues long. Trimming at V came to 4 bases and at J to 3 bases, leaving 3 bases not matched to a gene. The CDR3 region has the DNA TGTGCCAGCAGTTCAGGGGGAGTCAATCAGCCCCAGCATTTT. Translation gives CASSSGGVNQPQHF.

J is TRBJ2-1 and V is TRBV28; possibly TRBD2 for D (6 bases). The CDR3 is 14 amino acids. The germline gives CDR1 MDHEN, CDR2 SYDVKM. The V and J ends lost 11 bases and 0 bases respectively, with 14 bases between them. The CDR3 reads CAYGSLGSYNEQFF. The CDR3 nucleotides read TGTGCCTACGGGAGTCTGGGCTCCTACAATGAGCAGTTCTTC.

Only one count was recorded for this clone. The chain employs TRBV5-5 and TRBJ1-5; D ambiguous. This CDR3 spans 15 amino acids. V lost 5 bases, J lost 0 bases, and 12 bases lay in between. The germline gives CDR1 SGHKS, CDR2 YYEKEE (reference sequence). The CDR3 region has the DNA TGTGCCAGCAGTTGGGCGGGAGGTAGCAATCAGCCCCAGCATTTT. Its protein is CASSWAGGSNQPQHF.

The chain uses TRBV5-4 and TRBJ2-5; 7 positions match TRBD1. Trimming removed 3 bases from V and 5 bases from J; junction bases left unmatched: 7. The CDR3 spans 14 residues. Germline CDR1 is SGHNT and CDR2 is YYREEE (reference sequence). CDR3 nucleotide sequence: TGTGCCAGCAGCTCCAGGACAGGTGGGGAGACCCAGTACTTC. This sequence encodes CASSSRTGGETQYF. Filled out from reference TRBV5-4 and TRBJ2-5, the complete variable domain reads ETGVTQSPTHLIKTRGQQVTLRCSSQSGHNTVSWYQQALGQGPQFIFQYYREEENGRGNFPPRFSGLQFPNYSSELNVNALELDDSALYLCASSSRTGGETQYFGPGTRLLVL.

The chain uses TRBV30 and TRBJ2-3; the match to TRBD2 covers 9 bases. CDR1 is GTSNPN and CDR2 is SVGIG in the germline V gene (reference sequence). This CDR3 spans 15 amino acids. After removal of 2 bases from V and 4 bases from J, the junction contained 7 bases not matched to a gene. CDR3 loop: CAWSQGLAGSDTQYF. CDR3 coding DNA: TGTGCCTGGAGTCAAGGGCTAGCGGGATCAGATACGCAGTATTTT.

The chain has TRBV6-1 and TRBJ2-3; a weak D match, TRBD1 (5 bases). There are 16 residues in the CDR3. Looked up from germline, CDR1 is MNHNS and CDR2 is SASEGT. The ends were cut back, 2 bases at V and 1 base at J, with 13 bases in the middle. This CDR3 reads CASSEWQGLGTDTQYF. In DNA form, the CDR3 reads TGTGCCAGCAGTGAATGGCAGGGTTTGGGCACAGATACGCAGTATTTT.

The rearrangement joins TRBV7-6 to TRBJ2-7; tentatively, D is TRBD2 (6 bases). This CDR3 has 14 amino acids. CDR1 is SGHVS, CDR2 FNYEAQ, per germline. V shed 4 bases and J shed 5 bases, with 15 bases lying between them. The CDR3 nucleotides read TGTGCCAGCAGCTCCAGCGGGCCTGGGAACGAGCAGTACTTC. Translating it yields CASSSSGPGNEQYF.

CDR3 protein: CASRRDRGNEKLFF. DNA for the CDR3: TGTGCCAGCAGGCGAGACAGAGGAAATGAAAAACTGTTTTTT. This chain links TRBV2 with TRBJ1-4; TRBD1 is a possible D gene (5 bases). V dropped 6 bases and J dropped 5 bases, with 13 bases sitting between them. In germline, CDR1 is SNHLY, CDR2 FYNNEI. The CDR3 has 14 amino acids.

V gene TRBV19 combines with J gene TRBJ1-1; D uncertain. The CDR3 has 15 residues. From germline, CDR1 is LNHDA and CDR2 SQIVND (reference sequence). Trimming pared 2 bases from V and 1 base from J, leaving 11 bases between. The CDR3 DNA is TGTGCCAGTAGTATAACCCCGGGAGAGAACACTGAAGCTTTCTTT. Encoded protein: CASSITPGENTEAFF.